The subject of this entry is one TCR beta chain. In its sample, this clone was seen once. Its target antigen remains unknown. Per-base qualities were not stored, and no clone one base away is much larger. The library was made by the immunoSEQ multiplex PCR assay. In TCRdb, the immuneACCESS table is reduced to in-frame sequences with V and J assigned. These tables do not hold every clone; where another copy was compared, an unresolved V gene accounts for under half, and the others remain unexplained. Across this sample there are tens of thousands of clones, with about 90% seen only once. In total, the top ten clones hold 0.27% of the sample. This record comes from a study of technical replicates of blood from a handful of donors (dated by TCRdb to 2017 to 2019). The CDR3 goes from the cysteine to the phenylalanine over 12 residues. CDR3 DNA is the only sequence kept; it has 36 bases, read in frame from the first base. The germline V gene yields MDHEN for CDR1 and SYDVKM for CDR2. V and J are trimmed by 8 bases and 6 bases, and the gene matches miss 4 bases of the junction.

Sequencing was done on a sample of T cells isolated from PBMCs. The sequence came from a human donor in good health. The chain uses TRBV28 and TRBJ1-1, with 9 bases aligning to TRBD1. The DNA reads as follows: TGTGCCAGCGGGACAGGGTTCGCTGAAGCTTTCTTT. Its product reads: CASGTGFAEAFF.